The clone carrying this T cell receptor (beta chain) has more than one count but fewer than ten. Its antigen remains unidentified. The data are from a study of T cells in localized non-small cell lung cancer. General study points: When the top 100 tumor clones were examined, a median around 61 of them also appeared in the adjacent lung, which was paired and uninvolved.

The repertoire was sequenced with immunoSEQ multiplex PCR; TCRdb's copy has only in-frame clones and lacks some. The repertoire holds over a thousand clones, with 25% as singletons. This specimen consisted of normal lung tissue next to the tumor, obtained before any cancer treatment. This receptor was obtained from a male donor older than 55 with stage I lung adenocarcinoma.

The CDR3 DNA is TGTGCCAGCTCAACGGGACGATCAGATACGCAGTATTTT. This translates into CASSTGRSDTQYF. J is TRBJ2-3 and V is TRBV7-2; D may be TRBD1 or TRBD2 (5 bases each). The germline V gene has CDR1 SGHTA and CDR2 FQGNSA. The V end lost 8 bases, the J end lost 4 bases, and 13 bases lay between the germline ends. This CDR3 contains 13 residues.